This T cell receptor beta chain derives from a study of beta chain features in type 1 diabetes. The wider study: Cell yields, age and gender were similar between patients and healthy donors. Whole-study findings and limits: Because the template was cDNA, high-expressing cells might be over-represented. In every one of the four CD4+ subsets, TCRB CDR3s were moderately but significantly shorter in Type 1 diabetes patients. Researchers reported that naive, central memory and Treg TCRB repertoires appeared more similar in patients than in healthy donors.

The study reverse transcribed the entire isolated RNA, so it sequenced expressed TCRB transcripts. Assay used: immunoSEQ multiplex PCR; TCRdb lists only in-frame clones, some missing. This table holds under 300,000 clones, about 15% found once. V was cut by 3 bases and J by 0 bases, with 11 bases left in between. This CDR3 region has 15 residues. Per the germline V gene, CDR1 is MGHDK and CDR2 is SYGVNS. Concerning this clone itself: Antigen specificity is unknown.

The TCR sequence derives from a man younger than 40 with type 1 diabetes. This sequence joins TRBV25-1 and TRBJ1-2; possible D gene TRBD1, 5 bases. Material: naive CD4+ T cells from blood. CDR3 sequence (DNA): TGTGCCAGCAGTGATTATCAGGGCACTAACTATGGCTACACCTTC. It yields the protein CASSDYQGTNYGYTF.